These 12 T cell receptor beta chains came from one sample sequenced in a study of Graves' ophthalmopathy and Graves' hyperthyroidism. Researchers took RNA transcripts and amplified TCR beta CDR3 regions from them. A first-round RT-PCR used HTBI primers, followed by a second-round multiplex PCR. Via MiXCR, TCRdb re-called the multiplex PCR reads, giving one row per CDR3 protein. The sample has some 1.1 million distinct CDR3 sequences, about two fifths seen once. The sample consisted of peripheral blood or thyroid tissue (not recorded which). These TCRs come from an adult man with Graves' hyperthyroidism.

The chain recombines TRBV4-3 with TRBJ1-1; D is perhaps TRBD1 (5 bases). The CDR3 covers 16 residues. Germline CDR1 and CDR2: LGHNA and YSLEER. The V end lost 4 bases, the J end lost 1 base, and 16 bases lay between the germline ends. CDR3 residues: CASSLNGGSGNTEAFF. In DNA, the CDR3 is TGCGCCAGCAGCCTAAATGGGGGGTCGGGGAACACTGAAGCTTTCTTT.

This clonotype was seen more than once but under ten times. The chain combines TRBV12-3 or TRBV12-4 with TRBJ1-2; weak D call: TRBD1 (6 bases). V lost 0 bases, J lost 6 bases, and 23 bases lay in between. The CDR3 runs to 18 residues. The CDR3 DNA sequence: TGTGCCAGCAGTTTAGCGCTTGTTGAAACAGGGAGGAAAAATGGCTACACCTTC. The encoded protein is CASSLALVETGRKNGYTF.

The sample holds a few counts of this clonotype. The rearrangement links TRBV19 to TRBJ2-2; no clear D gene. The length of the CDR3 is 17 residues. Germline CDR1 and CDR2: LNHDA and SQIVND (reference sequence). V lost 3 bases to trimming and J lost 1 base, with 15 bases between them. The CDR3 spells CASSILRLVVNTGELFF. The DNA of the CDR3 is TGTGCCAGTAGTATCCTCCGGCTAGTTGTGAACACCGGGGAGCTGTTTTTT. The entire variable domain, with the rest obtained from reference TRBV19 and TRBJ2-2, is as follows: DGGITQSPKYLFRKEGQNVTLSCEQNLNHDAMYWYRQDPGQGLRLIYYSQIVNDFQKGDIAEGYSVSREKKESFPLTVTSAQKNPTAFYLCASSILRLVVNTGELFFGEGSRLTVL.

This clonotype has ten or more counts. The V and J genes are TRBV28 and TRBJ2-7; D remains ambiguous. Per germline, CDR1 MDHEN and CDR2 SYDVKM. The CDR3 is 14 residues long. V gave up 2 bases and J gave up 0 bases, with 8 bases separating them. As DNA, the CDR3 is TGTGCCAGCAGTTTAACGGGTCGCTCCTACGAGCAGTACTTC. This translates into CASSLTGRSYEQYF.

This clonotype was counted many times. The chain has TRBV11-2 and TRBJ2-7; D call uncertain. This CDR3 is 14 amino acids long. The V end lost 4 bases, the J end lost 4 bases, and 14 bases lay between the germline ends. Looked up from germline, CDR1 is SGHAT and CDR2 is FQNNGV. Here the CDR3 DNA reads TGTGCCAGCAGCTCGGTGTTGGGCTGGTACGAGCAGTACTTC. As protein: CASSSVLGWYEQYF.

This chain connects TRBV9 to TRBJ2-6; 8 bases align to TRBD2. V shed 0 bases, J shed 2 bases, and the junction held 4 bases outside the gene matches. The CDR3 is 17 amino acids. CDR1 is SGDLS and CDR2 is YYNGEE in the germline V gene. CDR3 DNA: TGTGCCAGCAGCGTAGGCGGGGGGCAGGCTGGGGCCAACGTCCTGACTTTC. Its translation: CASSVGGGQAGANVLTF.

This clonotype was found a few times. This chain joins TRBV5-1 and TRBJ2-7, with 12 nucleotides matching TRBD2. Germline trimming cut 4 bases from V and 1 base from J; bases unmatched to any gene: 6. Germline assignment: CDR1 SGHRS and CDR2 YFSETQ. The CDR3 loop spans 16 amino acids. CDR3 DNA sequence: TGCGCCAGCAGCACTAGACTAGCGGGAGATTCCTACGAGCAGTACTTC. Amino acids: CASSTRLAGDSYEQYF.

The gene calls are TRBV29-1 and TRBJ2-3; 11 nucleotides match TRBD2. The germline CDR1 and CDR2 sequences are SQVTM and ANQGSEA. The CDR3 consists of 15 residues. With V trimmed by 1 base and J by 5 bases, 5 bases remained unmatched. CDR3 amino acids: CSVEASGGPGDTQYF. The DNA for the CDR3 is TGCAGCGTTGAAGCTAGCGGGGGGCCGGGAGATACGCAGTATTTT.

This clonotype was found many times. V gene TRBV6-5 combines with J gene TRBJ1-2, with D perhaps matching TRBD1 (6 bases). Germline loops: CDR1 MNHEY, CDR2 SVGAGI. This CDR3 contains 13 residues. Trimming removed 6 bases from V and 7 bases from J, with 15 bases in between. The CDR3: CASRQQGDPGYTF. CDR3 coding DNA: TGTGCCAGCAGACAACAGGGAGACCCTGGCTACACCTTC.

V is TRBV5-1 and J is TRBJ2-5; D call uncertain. Trimming stripped 0 bases from V and 9 bases from J, with 15 bases between. In germline, CDR1 is SGHRS, CDR2 YFSETQ. This CDR3 has 14 residues. CDR3 residues: CASSLGTMGQPQYF. DNA for the CDR3: TGCGCCAGCAGCTTGGGAACTATGGGTCAGCCCCAGTACTTC.

This clonotype was detected many times. The V and J genes are TRBV5-5 and TRBJ2-7; 9 bases fit TRBD1. CDR1 is SGHKS, CDR2 YYEKEE, per germline (reference sequence). Trimming removed 0 bases from V and 4 bases from J; junction bases left unmatched: 5. The CDR3 covers 15 residues. This CDR3 is CASSLGTGGWYEQYF. For the CDR3, the DNA is TGTGCCAGCAGCTTGGGAACAGGGGGCTGGTACGAGCAGTACTTC.

This clonotype has at least ten counts. The genes are TRBV10-3 and TRBJ1-6; D perhaps matches TRBD1 (6 bases). V lost 6 bases and J 8 bases, leaving 17 bases between the germline ends. The CDR3 contains 15 residues. From germline, CDR1 is ENHRY and CDR2 SYGVKD. CDR3 region: CAIRGRQDGDSPLHF. The CDR3 DNA is TGTGCCATCAGAGGAAGACAGGACGGGGATTCACCCCTCCACTTT.